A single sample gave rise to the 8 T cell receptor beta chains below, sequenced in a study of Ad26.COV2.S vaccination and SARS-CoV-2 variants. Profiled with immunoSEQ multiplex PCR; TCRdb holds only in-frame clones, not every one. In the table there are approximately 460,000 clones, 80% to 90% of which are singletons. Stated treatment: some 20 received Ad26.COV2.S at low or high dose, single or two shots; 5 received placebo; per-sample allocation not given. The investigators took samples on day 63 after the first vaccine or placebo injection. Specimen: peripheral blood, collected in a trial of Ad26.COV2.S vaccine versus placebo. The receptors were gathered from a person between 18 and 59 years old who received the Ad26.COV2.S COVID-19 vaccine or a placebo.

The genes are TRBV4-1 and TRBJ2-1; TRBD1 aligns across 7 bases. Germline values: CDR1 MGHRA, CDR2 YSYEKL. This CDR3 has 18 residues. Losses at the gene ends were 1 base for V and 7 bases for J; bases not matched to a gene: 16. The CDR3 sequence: CASSQVFTGDKPFNEQFF. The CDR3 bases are TGCGCCAGCAGCCAAGTCTTTACAGGGGATAAACCCTTTAATGAGCAGTTCTTC.

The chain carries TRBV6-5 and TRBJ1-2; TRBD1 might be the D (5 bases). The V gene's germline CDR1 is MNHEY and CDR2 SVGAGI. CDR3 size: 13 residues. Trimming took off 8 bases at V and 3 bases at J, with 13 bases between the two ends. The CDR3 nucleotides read TGTGCCAGCGGACCGCGGGGGTACTATGGCTACACCTTC. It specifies CASGPRGYYGYTF.

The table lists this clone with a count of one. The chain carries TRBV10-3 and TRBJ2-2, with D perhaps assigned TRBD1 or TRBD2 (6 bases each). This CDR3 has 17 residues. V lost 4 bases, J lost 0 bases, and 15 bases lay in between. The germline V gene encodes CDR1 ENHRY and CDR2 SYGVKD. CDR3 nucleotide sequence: TGTGCCATCAGTGGGTTGGGGGGCCCTACGAACACCGGGGAGCTGTTTTTT. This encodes CAISGLGGPTNTGELFF.

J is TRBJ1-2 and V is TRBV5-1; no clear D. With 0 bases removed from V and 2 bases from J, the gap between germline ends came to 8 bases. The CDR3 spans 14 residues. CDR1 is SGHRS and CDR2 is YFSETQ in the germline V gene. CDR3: CASSLEPGNYGYTF. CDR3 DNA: TGCGCCAGCAGCTTGGAACCGGGCAACTATGGCTACACCTTC. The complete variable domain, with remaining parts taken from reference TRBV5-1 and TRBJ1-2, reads KAGVTQTPRYLIKTRGQQVTLSCSPISGHRSVSWYQQTPGQGLQFLFEYFSETQRNKGNFPGRFSGRQFSNSRSEMNVSTLELGDSALYLCASSLEPGNYGYTFGSGTRLTVV.

The CDR3: CARSTWRRGVSTDTQYF. CDR3 in DNA: TGTGCCAGATCAACATGGAGGCGGGGGGTGAGCACAGATACGCAGTATTTT. The gene calls are TRBV3-1 (or the pseudogene TRBV3-2) and TRBJ2-3; 8 bases map to TRBD2. Germline lookup yields CDR1 LGHDT and CDR2 YNNKEL (reference sequence). The CDR3 is 17 residues long. V was clipped by 9 bases and J by 0 bases; unmatched bases: 14.

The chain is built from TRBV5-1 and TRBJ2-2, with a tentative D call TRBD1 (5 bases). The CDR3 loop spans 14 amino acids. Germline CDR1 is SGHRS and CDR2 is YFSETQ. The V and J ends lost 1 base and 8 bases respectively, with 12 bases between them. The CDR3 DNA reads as TGCGCCAGCAGCTTGACAGGTGTCCAAGGGGAGCTGTTTTTT. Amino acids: CASSLTGVQGELFF.

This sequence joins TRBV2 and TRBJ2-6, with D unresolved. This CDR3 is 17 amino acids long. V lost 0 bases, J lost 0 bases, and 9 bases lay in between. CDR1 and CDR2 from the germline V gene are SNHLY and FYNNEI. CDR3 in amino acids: CASSEALRISGANVLTF. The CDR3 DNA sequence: TGTGCCAGCAGTGAAGCTCTGCGGATCTCTGGGGCCAACGTCCTGACTTTC. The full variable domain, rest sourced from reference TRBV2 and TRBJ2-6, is EPEVTQTPSHQVTQMGQEVILRCVPISNHLYFYWYRQILGQKVEFLVSFYNNEISEKSEIFDDQFSVERPDGSNFTLKIRSTKLEDSAMYFCASSEALRISGANVLTFGAGSRLTVL.

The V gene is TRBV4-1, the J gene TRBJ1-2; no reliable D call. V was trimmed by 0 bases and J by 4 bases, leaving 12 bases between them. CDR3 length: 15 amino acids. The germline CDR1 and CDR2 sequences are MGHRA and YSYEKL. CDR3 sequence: CASSQDPGFGYGYTF. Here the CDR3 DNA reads TGCGCCAGCAGCCAAGATCCGGGTTTCGGCTATGGCTACACCTTC.